Listed below are T cell receptor beta chains from one sample, sequenced in a study of T cell responses to AZD1222 COVID-19 vaccine. Using immunoSEQ multiplex PCR, the repertoire was profiled, and TCRdb retains in-frame clones only, with some absent. The sample has some 150,000 clones; about nine tenths are singletons. Sequenced material: peripheral blood, taken 28 days after the second AZD1222 dose. These receptors came from an adult who received the AZD1222 COVID-19 vaccine. The CDR3 runs from the conserved cysteine through the conserved F or W. Fields, in order: clone size, J gene, D gene, CDR3 length, V gene, CDR3 protein, CDR3 DNA. A D gene is named only where the DNA matches it firmly. Size is stated for part of the rows, as once, few or many counts, or as a class when the clone is expanded.

clone size: -; J gene: TRBJ2-7; D gene: TRBD1; CDR3 length: 14; V gene: TRBV2; CDR3 protein: CASRGTGYSYEQYF; CDR3 DNA: TGTGCCAGCAGAGGGACAGGGTATTCCTACGAGCAGTACTTC
clone size: -; J gene: TRBJ2-1; D gene: TRBD2; CDR3 length: 16; V gene: TRBV5-1; CDR3 protein: CASSSPSGSSYNEQFF; CDR3 DNA: TGCGCCAGCAGCTCTCCTAGCGGGAGCTCCTACAATGAGCAGTTCTTC
clone size: -; J gene: TRBJ2-4; D gene: TRBD1; CDR3 length: 15; V gene: TRBV28; CDR3 protein: CASSLLGTGKNIQYF; CDR3 DNA: TGTGCCAGCAGCCTCTTAGGGACAGGGAAAAACATTCAGTACTTC
clone size: -; J gene: TRBJ2-4; D gene: -; CDR3 length: 15; V gene: TRBV3-1/TRBV3-2; CDR3 protein: CASSQTRQRSNIQYF; CDR3 DNA: TGTGCCAGCAGCCAAACGCGGCAGAGGTCTAACATTCAGTACTTC
clone size: -; J gene: TRBJ2-7; D gene: -; CDR3 length: 14; V gene: TRBV7-3; CDR3 protein: CASSPSPTPSEQYF; CDR3 DNA: TGTGCCAGCAGCCCATCCCCCACGCCATCCGAGCAGTACTTC
clone size: -; J gene: TRBJ2-1; D gene: TRBD1; CDR3 length: 15; V gene: TRBV6-2/TRBV6-3; CDR3 protein: CASSLAGQVYNEQFF; CDR3 DNA: TGTGCCAGCAGTTTAGCAGGACAGGTTTACAATGAGCAGTTCTTC
clone size: once; J gene: TRBJ2-3; D gene: -; CDR3 length: 14; V gene: TRBV13; CDR3 protein: CASSLGGQADTQYF; CDR3 DNA: TGTGCCAGCAGCTTGGGGGGGCAGGCAGATACGCAGTATTTT
clone size: -; J gene: TRBJ2-7; D gene: TRBD2; CDR3 length: 14; V gene: TRBV4-2; CDR3 protein: CASSQKGLNYEQYF; CDR3 DNA: TGTGCCAGCAGCCAAAAGGGACTAAATTACGAGCAGTACTTC
clone size: -; J gene: TRBJ2-3; D gene: -; CDR3 length: 16; V gene: TRBV11-2; CDR3 protein: CASSLTRDGLTDTQYF; CDR3 DNA: TGTGCCAGCAGCTTAACCCGGGACGGGCTCACAGATACGCAGTATTTT
clone size: -; J gene: TRBJ1-4; D gene: -; CDR3 length: 14; V gene: TRBV7-2; CDR3 protein: CASSLSWGDEKLFF; CDR3 DNA: TGTGCCAGCAGTTTAAGCTGGGGAGATGAAAAACTGTTTTTT
clone size: once; J gene: TRBJ2-3; D gene: TRBD2; CDR3 length: 15; V gene: TRBV28; CDR3 protein: CASGTSGSSTDTQYF; CDR3 DNA: TGTGCCAGTGGGACTAGCGGTTCTAGCACAGATACGCAGTATTTT
clone size: once; J gene: TRBJ1-5; D gene: -; CDR3 length: 15; V gene: TRBV19; CDR3 protein: CASTPRGVGNQPQHF; CDR3 DNA: TGTGCCAGTACCCCAAGGGGGGTCGGCAATCAGCCCCAGCATTTT
clone size: -; J gene: TRBJ2-1; D gene: -; CDR3 length: 15; V gene: TRBV6-5; CDR3 protein: CASSYRLRTSTEQFF; CDR3 DNA: TGTGCCAGCAGTTACCGATTAAGAACTAGCACTGAGCAGTTCTTC
clone size: -; J gene: TRBJ2-1; D gene: -; CDR3 length: 16; V gene: TRBV18; CDR3 protein: CASSRMMGGTGNEQFF; CDR3 DNA: TGTGCCAGCTCACGGATGATGGGCGGGACTGGCAATGAGCAGTTCTTC
clone size: -; J gene: TRBJ1-6; D gene: -; CDR3 length: 14; V gene: TRBV28; CDR3 protein: CASSFRNGNSPLHF; CDR3 DNA: TGTGCCAGCAGTTTTCGGAACGGTAATTCACCCCTCCACTTT
clone size: -; J gene: TRBJ2-5; D gene: TRBD2; CDR3 length: 16; V gene: TRBV7-2; CDR3 protein: CASSLDRGGWGETQYF; CDR3 DNA: TGTGCCAGCAGCTTAGACCGGGGGGGTTGGGGAGAGACCCAGTACTTC
clone size: -; J gene: TRBJ2-7; D gene: -; CDR3 length: 11; V gene: TRBV29-1; CDR3 protein: CSVKFRDEQYF; CDR3 DNA: TGCAGCGTGAAATTCAGGGACGAGCAGTACTTC
clone size: -; J gene: TRBJ2-6; D gene: -; CDR3 length: 15; V gene: TRBV30; CDR3 protein: CAWSVVLAGPNVLTF; CDR3 DNA: TGTGCCTGGAGTGTAGTTCTAGCAGGACCCAACGTCCTGACTTTC
clone size: -; J gene: TRBJ2-2; D gene: -; CDR3 length: 18; V gene: TRBV7-9; CDR3 protein: CASSFRNTGAGRTGELFF; CDR3 DNA: TGTGCCAGCAGCTTCCGAAATACGGGGGCAGGGCGGACCGGGGAGCTGTTTTTT
clone size: few; J gene: TRBJ2-7; D gene: TRBD2; CDR3 length: 14; V gene: TRBV28; CDR3 protein: CASSPTLAAYEQYF; CDR3 DNA: TGTGCCAGCAGCCCCACCCTAGCGGCTTACGAGCAGTACTTC
clone size: few; J gene: TRBJ2-2; D gene: TRBD1; CDR3 length: 15; V gene: TRBV28; CDR3 protein: CASTTGGANTGELFF; CDR3 DNA: TGTGCCAGCACAACAGGGGGCGCGAACACCGGGGAGCTGTTTTTT
clone size: -; J gene: TRBJ2-7; D gene: TRBD2; CDR3 length: 19; V gene: TRBV28; CDR3 protein: CASSFPYGGGAGGRYEQYF; CDR3 DNA: TGTGCCAGCAGTTTCCCATATGGGGGTGGTGCGGGAGGGCGGTACGAGCAGTACTTC
clone size: -; J gene: TRBJ2-1; D gene: -; CDR3 length: 15; V gene: TRBV7-2; CDR3 protein: CASSSRINSYNEQFF; CDR3 DNA: TGTGCCAGCAGCTCTCGAATAAACTCCTACAATGAGCAGTTCTTC
clone size: -; J gene: TRBJ1-2; D gene: -; CDR3 length: 13; V gene: TRBV6-5; CDR3 protein: CASRDNVRHGYTF; CDR3 DNA: TGTGCCAGCCGGGACAACGTACGACATGGCTACACCTTC
clone size: -; J gene: TRBJ2-7; D gene: TRBD2; CDR3 length: 19; V gene: TRBV18; CDR3 protein: CASSRGGGSDRASLYEQYF; CDR3 DNA: TGTGCCAGCTCTCGGGGGGGTGGTTCAGACCGAGCTTCTTTATACGAGCAGTACTTC
clone size: -; J gene: TRBJ2-6; D gene: TRBD1; CDR3 length: 15; V gene: TRBV28; CDR3 protein: CASSLTGEGANVLTF; CDR3 DNA: TGTGCCAGCAGCCTGACAGGGGAAGGGGCCAACGTCCTGACTTTC
clone size: -; J gene: TRBJ2-6; D gene: -; CDR3 length: 16; V gene: TRBV5-4; CDR3 protein: CASSFMTPAGANVLTF; CDR3 DNA: TGTGCCAGCAGCTTTATGACACCGGCGGGGGCCAACGTCCTGACTTTC
clone size: -; J gene: TRBJ2-7; D gene: TRBD2; CDR3 length: 16; V gene: TRBV5-4; CDR3 protein: CASSPRTSGSNYEQYF; CDR3 DNA: TGTGCCAGCAGCCCCCGGACTAGCGGGAGTAACTACGAGCAGTACTTC
clone size: -; J gene: TRBJ2-1; D gene: TRBD1; CDR3 length: 20; V gene: TRBV19; CDR3 protein: CASSSRDRTLTGHIYNEQFF; CDR3 DNA: TGTGCCAGTAGTTCCCGGGACAGGACTCTCACGGGACATATCTACAATGAGCAGTTCTTC
clone size: -; J gene: TRBJ2-3; D gene: -; CDR3 length: 16; V gene: TRBV7-9; CDR3 protein: CASSSLGRGSTDTQYF; CDR3 DNA: TGTGCCAGCAGCTCCCTGGGACGGGGGTCCACAGATACGCAGTATTTT
clone size: -; J gene: TRBJ2-1; D gene: -; CDR3 length: 14; V gene: TRBV7-9; CDR3 protein: CASSLTDGDNEQFF; CDR3 DNA: TGTGCCAGCAGCTTAACCGACGGAGACAATGAGCAGTTCTTC
clone size: -; J gene: TRBJ1-4; D gene: TRBD1; CDR3 length: 14; V gene: TRBV6-5; CDR3 protein: CASSHRGGNEKLFF; CDR3 DNA: TGTGCCAGCAGCCACAGGGGGGGGAATGAAAAACTGTTTTTT
clone size: -; J gene: TRBJ1-3; D gene: -; CDR3 length: 14; V gene: TRBV9; CDR3 protein: CASSVQATGNTIYF; CDR3 DNA: TGTGCCAGCAGCGTACAAGCCACTGGAAACACCATATATTTT
clone size: -; J gene: TRBJ2-7; D gene: TRBD2; CDR3 length: 13; V gene: TRBV20-1; CDR3 protein: CSASSGRESEQYF; CDR3 DNA: TGCAGTGCTAGTAGCGGGAGAGAAAGCGAGCAGTACTTC
clone size: -; J gene: TRBJ2-2; D gene: TRBD1; CDR3 length: 16; V gene: TRBV5-1; CDR3 protein: CASMGQGFFSTGELFF; CDR3 DNA: TGCGCCAGCATGGGACAGGGGTTTTTTTCTACCGGGGAGCTGTTTTTT
clone size: few; J gene: TRBJ2-7; D gene: -; CDR3 length: 8; V gene: TRBV2; CDR3 protein: CASSEKGF; CDR3 DNA: TGTGCCAGCAGTGAGAAGGGGTTC
clone size: once; J gene: TRBJ1-1; D gene: TRBD1; CDR3 length: 17; V gene: TRBV5-1; CDR3 protein: CASSLGVRGLGNTEAFF; CDR3 DNA: TGCGCCAGCAGCTTGGGGGTCAGGGGGCTCGGGAACACTGAAGCTTTCTTT
clone size: -; J gene: TRBJ1-2; D gene: -; CDR3 length: 16; V gene: TRBV7-2; CDR3 protein: CASSPFGKGSNYGYTF; CDR3 DNA: TGTGCCAGCAGCCCCTTCGGGAAGGGATCTAACTATGGCTACACCTTC
clone size: -; J gene: TRBJ2-7; D gene: -; CDR3 length: 13; V gene: TRBV19; CDR3 protein: CASSPFDSYEQYF; CDR3 DNA: TGTGCCAGTAGTCCCTTTGACAGTTACGAGCAGTACTTC
clone size: -; J gene: TRBJ2-3; D gene: -; CDR3 length: 13; V gene: TRBV2; CDR3 protein: CASLRPGTDTQYF; CDR3 DNA: TGTGCCAGCTTACGACCCGGCACAGATACGCAGTATTTT
clone size: -; J gene: TRBJ2-1; D gene: -; CDR3 length: 14; V gene: TRBV28; CDR3 protein: CASIPNRGYNEQFF; CDR3 DNA: TGTGCCAGCATCCCCAACCGCGGCTACAATGAGCAGTTCTTC
clone size: -; J gene: TRBJ2-1; D gene: TRBD2; CDR3 length: 14; V gene: TRBV24-1; CDR3 protein: CATSRMGGDNEQFF; CDR3 DNA: TGTGCCACCAGTAGGATGGGGGGGGACAATGAGCAGTTCTTC
clone size: -; J gene: TRBJ2-3; D gene: TRBD2; CDR3 length: 18; V gene: TRBV7-8; CDR3 protein: CASSRDPRLAGTTDTQYF; CDR3 DNA: TGTGCCAGCAGCCGCGACCCCCGACTAGCGGGGACCACAGATACGCAGTATTTT
clone size: -; J gene: TRBJ1-2; D gene: -; CDR3 length: 13; V gene: TRBV29-1; CDR3 protein: CSVVVPPAGGYTF; CDR3 DNA: TGCAGCGTTGTTGTCCCCCCCGCGGGAGGCTACACCTTC
clone size: -; J gene: TRBJ1-4; D gene: -; CDR3 length: 13; V gene: TRBV28; CDR3 protein: CASSYPGREKLFF; CDR3 DNA: TGTGCCAGCAGTTATCCAGGGCGTGAAAAACTGTTTTTT
clone size: -; J gene: TRBJ2-7; D gene: -; CDR3 length: 13; V gene: TRBV28; CDR3 protein: CASSSGQSYEQYF; CDR3 DNA: TGTGCCAGCAGTTCTGGACAATCCTACGAGCAGTACTTC
clone size: -; J gene: TRBJ1-1; D gene: -; CDR3 length: 13; V gene: TRBV10-3; CDR3 protein: CAISGGRATEAFF; CDR3 DNA: TGTGCCATCAGCGGGGGCCGGGCCACTGAAGCTTTCTTT
clone size: -; J gene: TRBJ2-7; D gene: -; CDR3 length: 14; V gene: TRBV7-9; CDR3 protein: CASSRDPRGYEQYF; CDR3 DNA: TGTGCCAGCAGCCGTGACCCTAGGGGCTACGAGCAGTACTTC